The 20 T cell receptor beta chains presented below share a single source sample, sequenced in a study of T cells after yellow fever vaccination. One entry per CDR3 protein results from TCRdb running MiXCR on the 5' RACE reads. The sample carries 400,000 to 650,000 distinct CDR3 sequences, roughly a fifth recorded once. Sequencing used PBMCs, obtained approximately 22 days after the first yellow fever vaccination. The receptors shown here come from a man younger than 35 who received the YFV17D yellow fever vaccine.

The chain combines TRBV15 with TRBJ2-7; either TRBD1 or TRBD2 may supply D (6 bases each). V was trimmed by 1 base and J by 7 bases, leaving 14 bases between them. The length of the CDR3 is 14 residues. The germline gives CDR1 LNHNV, CDR2 YYDKDF (reference sequence). CDR3 sequence: CATSRVGGQGEQYF. The CDR3 DNA reads as TGTGCCACCAGCAGAGTGGGGGGACAAGGGGAGCAGTACTTC.

This clonotype is deemed medium-sized. The chain recombines TRBV12-3 or TRBV12-4 with TRBJ1-6; TRBD1 matches 9 bases. CDR3 length: 15 amino acids. The ends lost 3 bases at V and 7 bases at J; junction bases unmatched: 4. In DNA form, the CDR3 reads TGTGCCAGCAGTTTTTTGGGACAGGGAAATTCACCCCTCCACTTT. Protein: CASSFLGQGNSPLHF.

The rearrangement uses TRBV7-9 and TRBJ2-5; perhaps TRBD1 as D (6 bases). This CDR3 comprises 15 residues. CDR1 and CDR2 (germline): SEHNR, FQNEAQ (reference sequence). Between the trimmed V and J ends, which lost 1 base and 3 bases, there was a span of 12 bases. The CDR3: CASSLGWQGKETQYF. The CDR3, as DNA: TGTGCCAGCAGCTTAGGGTGGCAGGGGAAAGAGACCCAGTACTTC.

A few counts support this clonotype. This chain joins TRBV5-8 and TRBJ1-5; D remains ambiguous. Germline CDR1 SGHTS, CDR2 YDEGEE. This CDR3 is built from 14 residues. The V and J ends lost 5 bases and 9 bases respectively, with 18 bases between them. CDR3 amino acids: CASSYLLGYGPQHF. The CDR3 DNA reads as TGTGCCAGCAGTTACCTACTCGGGTACGGGCCCCAGCATTTT.

This clonotype was detected only a few times. The chain is built from TRBV10-3 and TRBJ2-1, with 9 bases that match TRBD2. The V and J ends lost 0 bases and 2 bases, in that order; junction bases with no gene match: 8. The CDR3 covers 18 residues. Germline V lookup: CDR1 ENHRY, CDR2 SYGVKD. CDR3 nucleotide sequence: TGTGCCATCAGTGAGTCGAACCCAGCGGGGGGAGCCTACAATGAGCAGTTCTTC. It encodes CAISESNPAGGAYNEQFF.

The rearrangement links TRBV6-5 to TRBJ2-1, with TRBD2 matching 11 bases. The CDR3 consists of 16 residues. The germline V gene encodes CDR1 MNHEY and CDR2 SVGAGI. V trimming: 2 bases; J trimming: 9 bases; junction bases outside the gene matches: 9. The DNA for the CDR3 is TGTGCCAGCAGTTACCGTGGCACTAGCGGGGGCAGTGAGCAGTTCTTC. Amino acids: CASSYRGTSGGSEQFF.

This clonotype was seen only a few times. The genes are TRBV6-2 or TRBV6-3 and TRBJ2-7, with D possibly being TRBD1 or TRBD2 (6 bases each). CDR1 MNHEY and CDR2 SVGEGT come from the germline V gene. CDR3 length: 12 amino acids. Deletions cut 5 bases from V and 8 bases from J, with 13 bases between. The CDR3 region has the DNA TGTGCCAGCAGTAAACCGGGGGCGAAGCAGTACTTC. Translating gives CASSKPGAKQYF.

The V call is TRBV12-3 or TRBV12-4, the J call TRBJ2-3; D could derive from TRBD1 or TRBD2 (6 bases each). V was trimmed by 1 base and J by 4 bases, leaving 12 bases between them. This CDR3 is built from 15 residues. The CDR3, as DNA: TGTGCCAGCAGTTTAGAGGGGGGTAGCGCAGATACGCAGTATTTT. Translation: CASSLEGGSADTQYF.

This clonotype was counted only a few times. The rearrangement uses TRBV7-2 and TRBJ2-7, with a tentative D call TRBD2 (7 bases). The CDR3 spans 15 residues. The germline V gene encodes CDR1 SGHTA and CDR2 FQGNSA. V was shortened by 2 bases and J by 4 bases, with 15 bases between the two germline ends. CDR3 in DNA: TGTGCCAGCAGCTTAATTACTGCGGGGGCTTACGAGCAGTACTTC. Protein product: CASSLITAGAYEQYF.

This clonotype has a handful of counts. V and J are TRBV7-2 and TRBJ2-3; 7 bases are a match to TRBD2. The CDR3 loop spans 13 amino acids. Germline trimming cut 6 bases from V and 4 bases from J; bases unmatched to any gene: 4. CDR1 and CDR2 (germline): SGHTA, FQGNSA. In DNA form, the CDR3 reads TGTGCCAGCAGGGGGGGGGTAGCAGATACGCAGTATTTT. Translated: CASRGGVADTQYF.

The table lists this clonotype with a few counts. The rearrangement uses TRBV7-2 and TRBJ2-5; 8 bases are shared with TRBD2. The CDR3 is 14 residues long. V was clipped by 2 bases and J by 4 bases; unmatched bases: 3. Germline V gene data show CDR1 as SGHTA and CDR2 as FQGNSA. The CDR3 is CASSLKLAAETQYF. DNA for the CDR3: TGTGCCAGCAGCTTAAAACTAGCGGCAGAGACCCAGTACTTC. Full variable domain (outside the CDR3, taken from reference TRBV7-2 and TRBJ2-5): GAGVSQSPSNKVTEKGKDVELRCDPISGHTALYWYRQSLGQGLEFLIYFQGNSAPDKSGLPSDRFSAERTGGSVSTLTIQRTQQEDSAVYLCASSLKLAAETQYFGPGTRLLVL.

The chain joins TRBV11-2 to TRBJ1-1; weak D call: TRBD1 (5 bases). The CDR3 spans 16 residues. CDR1 and CDR2 from the germline V gene are SGHAT and FQNNGV. Trimming removed 5 bases from V and 0 bases from J, with 16 bases in between. The CDR3 is CASSGDGALLNTEAFF. The CDR3 coding sequence is TGTGCCAGCAGCGGGGACGGAGCGTTGCTGAACACTGAAGCTTTCTTT.

This chain uses TRBV2 with TRBJ1-4; 9 bases fit TRBD1. Germline assignment: CDR1 SNHLY and CDR2 FYNNEI. The CDR3 consists of 14 residues. V lost 11 bases and J lost 2; bases outside the gene matches: 6. CDR3 sequence: CARYDRGTNEKLFF. The CDR3 nucleotides read TGTGCCCGCTACGACAGGGGGACTAATGAAAAACTGTTTTTT. The full variable domain, completed using reference TRBV2 and TRBJ1-4, is EPEVTQTPSHQVTQMGQEVILRCVPISNHLYFYWYRQILGQKVEFLVSFYNNEISEKSEIFDDQFSVERPDGSNFTLKIRSTKLEDSAMYFCARYDRGTNEKLFFGSGTQLSVL.

The sample holds a few counts of this clonotype. V is TRBV7-2 and J is TRBJ2-2; no clear D. Germline lookup yields CDR1 SGHTA and CDR2 FQGNSA. The V end was cut by 0 bases, the J end by 4 bases, with 9 bases between. The CDR3 covers 15 residues. The CDR3 region is CASSLAGVGTGELFF. CDR3 DNA: TGTGCCAGCAGCTTAGCGGGTGTGGGCACCGGGGAGCTGTTTTTT.

The chain links TRBV6-5 to TRBJ2-2, with 10 bases fitting TRBD2. The CDR3 runs 15 residues. V lost 2 bases to trimming and J lost 6 bases; unmatched junction nucleotides: 3. Looked up from germline, CDR1 is MNHEY and CDR2 is SVGAGI. In DNA form, the CDR3 reads TGTGCCAGCAGTTACCCTAGCGGGGGCTCCGGGGAGCTGTTTTTT. Encoded protein: CASSYPSGGSGELFF.

This clonotype was seen more than once but under ten times. This chain links TRBV5-1 with TRBJ2-5; TRBD2 aligns across 15 bases. Germline V CDR1 and CDR2: SGHRS, YFSETQ. The V segment lost 4 bases and the J segment 4 bases; nucleotides outside the gene matches: 8. This CDR3 has 17 amino acids. CDR3 amino acids: CASSPGLAGGSRETQYF. The CDR3 DNA is TGCGCCAGCAGCCCGGGACTAGCGGGGGGATCTCGAGAGACCCAGTACTTC.

The chain links TRBV20-1 to TRBJ1-2; the D gene is possibly TRBD1 (6 bases). V lost 6 bases and J 5 bases, leaving 16 bases between the germline ends. From germline, CDR1 is DFQATT and CDR2 SNEGSKA (reference sequence). The CDR3 loop spans 13 amino acids. This chain's CDR3 is CSALPTGRYGYTF. CDR3 coding DNA: TGCAGTGCCCTTCCCACAGGGAGGTATGGCTACACCTTC.

The genes are TRBV7-2 and TRBJ2-1; D call uncertain. Germline-derived CDR1 and CDR2 are SGHTA and FQGNSA. The CDR3 contains 15 residues. V lost 0 bases to trimming and J lost 5 bases, with 11 bases between them. The CDR3 region is CASSLAQYYNNEQFF. For the CDR3, the DNA is TGTGCCAGCAGCTTAGCGCAGTACTACAACAATGAGCAGTTCTTC.

This clonotype was observed a few times. The V gene is TRBV11-2, the J gene TRBJ1-1, with D perhaps TRBD1 (5 bases). Germline CDR1 is SGHAT and CDR2 is FQNNGV. V lost 2 bases to trimming and J lost 0 bases, with 10 bases between them. The CDR3 has 15 amino acids. DNA for the CDR3: TGTGCCAGCAGCTTAAACTGGGGGGTGAACACTGAAGCTTTCTTT. Its protein is CASSLNWGVNTEAFF.

This clonotype was detected only a few times. This chain links TRBV11-2 with TRBJ2-1, with 13 bases identical to TRBD2. This CDR3 has 19 amino acids. Germline values: CDR1 SGHAT, CDR2 FQNNGV. Trimming removed 6 bases from V and 7 bases from J; junction bases left unmatched: 18. CDR3 sequence: CASRKGTSGEWTMGNEQFF. The CDR3 region has the DNA TGTGCCAGCAGAAAGGGGACTAGCGGGGAGTGGACAATGGGGAATGAGCAGTTCTTC. Looking up the rest from reference TRBV11-2 and TRBJ2-1 gives the full variable domain: EAGVAQSPRYKIIEKRQSVAFWCNPISGHATLYWYQQILGQGPKLLIQFQNNGVVDDSQLPKDRFSAERLKGVDSTLKIQPAKLEDSAVYLCASRKGTSGEWTMGNEQFFGPGTRLTVL.